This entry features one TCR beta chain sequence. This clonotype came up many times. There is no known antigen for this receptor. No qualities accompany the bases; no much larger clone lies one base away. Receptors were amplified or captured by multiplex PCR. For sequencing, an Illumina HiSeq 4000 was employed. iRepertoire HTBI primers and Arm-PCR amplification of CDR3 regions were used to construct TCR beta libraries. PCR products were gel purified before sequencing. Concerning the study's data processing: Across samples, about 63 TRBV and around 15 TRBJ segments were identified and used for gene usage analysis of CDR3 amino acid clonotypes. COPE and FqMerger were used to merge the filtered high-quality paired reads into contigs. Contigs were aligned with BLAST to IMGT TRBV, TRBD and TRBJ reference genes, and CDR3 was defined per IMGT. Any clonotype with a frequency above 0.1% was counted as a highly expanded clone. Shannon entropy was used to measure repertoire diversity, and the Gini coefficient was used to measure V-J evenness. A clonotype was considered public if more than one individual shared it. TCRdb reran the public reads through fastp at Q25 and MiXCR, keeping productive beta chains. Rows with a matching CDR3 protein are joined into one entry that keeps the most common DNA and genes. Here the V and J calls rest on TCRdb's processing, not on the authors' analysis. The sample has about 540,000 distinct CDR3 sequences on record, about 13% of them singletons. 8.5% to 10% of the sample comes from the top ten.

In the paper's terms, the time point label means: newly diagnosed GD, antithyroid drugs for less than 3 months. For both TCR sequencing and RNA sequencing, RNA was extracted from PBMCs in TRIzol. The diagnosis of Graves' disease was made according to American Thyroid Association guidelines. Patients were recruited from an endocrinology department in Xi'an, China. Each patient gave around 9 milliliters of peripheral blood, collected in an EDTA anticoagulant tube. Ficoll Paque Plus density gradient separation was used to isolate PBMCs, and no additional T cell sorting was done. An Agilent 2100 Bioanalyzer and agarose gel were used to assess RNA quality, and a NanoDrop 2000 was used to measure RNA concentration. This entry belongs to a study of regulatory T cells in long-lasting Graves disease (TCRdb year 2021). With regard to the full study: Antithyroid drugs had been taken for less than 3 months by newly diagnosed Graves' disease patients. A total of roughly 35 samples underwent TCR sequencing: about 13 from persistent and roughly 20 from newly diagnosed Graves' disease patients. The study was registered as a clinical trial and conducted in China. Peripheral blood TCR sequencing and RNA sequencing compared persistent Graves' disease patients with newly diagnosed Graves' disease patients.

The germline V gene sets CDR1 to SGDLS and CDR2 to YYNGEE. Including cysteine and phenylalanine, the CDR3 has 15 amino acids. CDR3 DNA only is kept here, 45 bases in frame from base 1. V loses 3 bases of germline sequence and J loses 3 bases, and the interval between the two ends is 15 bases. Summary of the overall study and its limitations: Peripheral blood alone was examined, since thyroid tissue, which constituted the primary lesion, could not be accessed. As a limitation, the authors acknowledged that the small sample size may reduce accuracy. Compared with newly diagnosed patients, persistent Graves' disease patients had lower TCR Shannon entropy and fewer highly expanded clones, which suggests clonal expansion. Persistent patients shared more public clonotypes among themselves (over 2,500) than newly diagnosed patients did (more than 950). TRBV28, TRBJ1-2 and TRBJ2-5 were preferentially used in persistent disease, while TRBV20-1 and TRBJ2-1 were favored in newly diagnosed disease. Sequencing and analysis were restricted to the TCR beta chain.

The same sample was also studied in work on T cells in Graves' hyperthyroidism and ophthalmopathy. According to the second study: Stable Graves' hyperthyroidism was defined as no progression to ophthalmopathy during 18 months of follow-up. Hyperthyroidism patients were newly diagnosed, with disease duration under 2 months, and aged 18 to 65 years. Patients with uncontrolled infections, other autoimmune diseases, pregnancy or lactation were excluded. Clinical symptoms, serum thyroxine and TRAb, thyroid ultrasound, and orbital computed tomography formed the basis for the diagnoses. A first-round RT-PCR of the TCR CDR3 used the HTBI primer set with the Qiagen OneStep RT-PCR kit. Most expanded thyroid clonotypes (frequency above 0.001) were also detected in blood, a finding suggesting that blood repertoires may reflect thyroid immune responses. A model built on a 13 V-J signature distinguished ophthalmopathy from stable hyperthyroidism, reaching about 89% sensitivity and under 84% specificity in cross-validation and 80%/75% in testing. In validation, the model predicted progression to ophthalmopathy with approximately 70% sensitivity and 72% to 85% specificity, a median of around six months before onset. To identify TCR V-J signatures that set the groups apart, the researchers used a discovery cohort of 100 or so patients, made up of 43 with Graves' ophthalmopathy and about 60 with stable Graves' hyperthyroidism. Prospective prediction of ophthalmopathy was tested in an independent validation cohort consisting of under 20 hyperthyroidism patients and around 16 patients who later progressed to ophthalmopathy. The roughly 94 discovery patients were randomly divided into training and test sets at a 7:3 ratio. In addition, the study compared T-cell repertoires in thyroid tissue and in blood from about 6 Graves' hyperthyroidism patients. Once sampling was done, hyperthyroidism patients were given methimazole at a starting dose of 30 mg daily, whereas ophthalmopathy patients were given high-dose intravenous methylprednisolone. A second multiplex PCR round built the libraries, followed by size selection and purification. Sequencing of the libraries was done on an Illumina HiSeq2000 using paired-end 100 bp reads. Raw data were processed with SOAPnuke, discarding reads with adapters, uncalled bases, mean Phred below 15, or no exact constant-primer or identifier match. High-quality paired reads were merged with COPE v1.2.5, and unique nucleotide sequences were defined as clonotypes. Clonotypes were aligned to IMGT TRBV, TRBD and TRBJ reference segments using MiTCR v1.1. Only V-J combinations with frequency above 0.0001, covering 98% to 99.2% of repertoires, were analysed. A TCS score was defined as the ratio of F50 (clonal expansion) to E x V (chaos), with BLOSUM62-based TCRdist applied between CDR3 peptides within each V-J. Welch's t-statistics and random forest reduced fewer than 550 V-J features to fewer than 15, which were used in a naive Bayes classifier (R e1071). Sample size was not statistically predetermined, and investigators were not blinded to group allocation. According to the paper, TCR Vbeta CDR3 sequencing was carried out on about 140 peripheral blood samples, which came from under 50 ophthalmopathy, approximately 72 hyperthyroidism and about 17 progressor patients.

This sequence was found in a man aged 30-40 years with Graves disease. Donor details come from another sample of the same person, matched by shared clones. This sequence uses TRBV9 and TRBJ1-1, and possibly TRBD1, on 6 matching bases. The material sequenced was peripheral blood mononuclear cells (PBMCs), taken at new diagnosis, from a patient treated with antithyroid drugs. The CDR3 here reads CASSAIPGHHTEAFF. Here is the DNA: TGTGCCAGCAGCGCTATCCCGGGACACCACACTGAAGCTTTCTTT. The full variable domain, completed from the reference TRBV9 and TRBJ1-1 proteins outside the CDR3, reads DSGVTQTPKHLITATGQRVTLRCSPRSGDLSVYWYQQSLDQGLQFLIQYYNGEERAKGNILERFSAQQFPDLHSELNLSSLELGDSALYFCASSAIPGHHTEAFFGQGTRLTVV.